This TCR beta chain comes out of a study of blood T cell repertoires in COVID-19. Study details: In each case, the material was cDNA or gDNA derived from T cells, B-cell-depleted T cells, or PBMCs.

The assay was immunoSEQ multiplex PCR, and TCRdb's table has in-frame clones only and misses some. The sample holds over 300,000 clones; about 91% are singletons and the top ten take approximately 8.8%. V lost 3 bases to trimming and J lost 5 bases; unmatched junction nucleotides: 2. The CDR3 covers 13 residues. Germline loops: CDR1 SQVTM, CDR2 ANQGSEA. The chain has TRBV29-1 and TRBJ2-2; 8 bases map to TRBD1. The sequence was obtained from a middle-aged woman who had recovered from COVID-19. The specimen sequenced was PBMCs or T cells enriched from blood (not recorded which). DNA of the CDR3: TGCAGCGTTGATCGACAGGGGACCGGGGAGCTGTTTTTT. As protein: CSVDRQGTGELFF.